The 16 T cell receptor beta chains below were found in one sample sequenced in a study of naive and memory T cell subsets. An equimolar mix of two oligonucleotides served as the beta constant-region primer for TRBC1 and TRBC2. The ligated cDNA underwent four PCR rounds using SP2 and nested alpha and beta constant-region primers. Each CDR3 protein gets one entry after TCRdb re-called the UMI-ligation and nested PCR reads with MiXCR. The data contain 95,000 to 150,000 distinct CDR3 sequences, just over 35% of them seen just once; the ten biggest clones take up about 0.85%. The sequenced sample consisted of central memory CD4+ T cells from blood. These receptors were obtained from a human donor in good health.

This clonotype was counted only a few times. This rearrangement joins TRBV29-1 to TRBJ2-3, with D tentatively TRBD2 (7 bases). The ends were cut back, 7 bases at V and 5 bases at J, with 16 bases in the middle. The CDR3 contains 13 residues. Germline V gives CDR1 SQVTM, CDR2 ANQGSEA. In DNA form, the CDR3 reads TGCAGCGGGACCCGGGGGGCGCAAGATACGCAGTATTTT. Amino acids: CSGTRGAQDTQYF.

As for this clonotype: One end of the junction fails to match germline, which may point to a read error. The chain recombines TRBV20-1 with TRBJ2-1; 8 nucleotides agree with TRBD2. Germline V gene lookup returns CDR1 DFQATT and CDR2 SNEGSKA (reference sequence). This CDR3 has 15 amino acids. The CDR3 here is CSAYDTAGAYNEQLF. In nucleotides, the CDR3 is TGCAGTGCTTACGACACAGCGGGAGCCTACAATGAGCAGCTCTTC.

The V gene is TRBV5-1, the J gene TRBJ2-2; tentatively, D is TRBD2 (6 bases). The CDR3 is 13 residues long. V lost 4 bases and J lost 5, with 9 bases in between. Germline CDR1 reads SGHRS; CDR2 reads YFSETQ. The CDR3 here is CASSNGGTGELFF. CDR3 coding DNA: TGCGCCAGCAGCAATGGAGGGACCGGGGAGCTGTTTTTT.

This sequence joins TRBV6-5 and TRBJ2-2, with 13 nucleotides matching TRBD2. Per the germline V gene, CDR1 is MNHEY and CDR2 is SVGAGI. This CDR3 is built from 16 residues. The ends lost 6 bases at V and 7 bases at J; junction bases unmatched: 8. CDR3 DNA sequence: TGTGCCAGCAGCGCGGGACTAGCGGGACATCTCGGGGAGCTGTTTTTT. Its protein is CASSAGLAGHLGELFF.

This clonotype was counted between two and nine times. V and J are TRBV7-6 and TRBJ2-1; D may be TRBD2 (6 bases). The V and J ends lost 7 bases and 8 bases respectively, with 24 bases between them. This CDR3 comprises 16 residues. Germline CDR1 SGHVS, CDR2 FNYEAQ. The CDR3 DNA reads as TGTGCCAGCACTCCCTTAGCGGCCGTCATGATGGATGAGCAGTTCTTC. This sequence encodes CASTPLAAVMMDEQFF.

The chain combines TRBV7-2 with TRBJ2-2; TRBD2 matches at 10 bases. Germline CDR1 SGHTA, CDR2 FQGNSA. This CDR3 is built from 19 residues. J lost 0 bases, V lost 2 bases, and 9 bases had no gene match. In DNA, the CDR3 is TGTGCCAGCAGCTTACGTAGCGGGAGGACCTTTGCGAACACCGGGGAGCTGTTTTTT. This translates into CASSLRSGRTFANTGELFF.

This clonotype was counted a few times. The CDR3 reads CASSRVRAGTGRGNEQFF. The CDR3 DNA is TGTGCCAGCAGTAGGGTAAGGGCCGGGACAGGGCGCGGCAATGAGCAGTTCTTC. The gene calls are TRBV6-5 and TRBJ2-1; 9 bases are a match to TRBD1. Germline CDR1 reads MNHEY; CDR2 reads SVGAGI. The CDR3 runs to 18 residues. The trim removed 5 bases at V and 6 bases at J, leaving 17 bases unmatched.

The CDR3 sequence is CSARLGQGGTGELFF. CDR3 nucleotides: TGCAGTGCTAGATTGGGACAGGGTGGCACCGGGGAGCTGTTTTTT. The V call is TRBV20-1, the J call TRBJ2-2, with TRBD1 identical over 9 bases. With 2 bases clipped from V and 4 bases from J, the junction kept 5 bases outside the gene matches. The CDR3 is made up of 15 amino acids. Germline values: CDR1 DFQATT, CDR2 SNEGSKA (reference sequence).

The rearrangement links TRBV5-1 to TRBJ2-2, with D unclear. Germline CDR1 reads SGHRS; CDR2 reads YFSETQ. This CDR3 has 15 amino acids. Trimming stripped 0 bases from V and 1 base from J, with 7 bases between. DNA of the CDR3: TGCGCCAGCAGCTTGGGGCAGGAGAACACCGGGGAGCTGTTTTTT. The encoded protein is CASSLGQENTGELFF.

The V call is TRBV10-3, the J call TRBJ2-5, with D possibly TRBD2 on 6 matching bases. This CDR3 is 13 amino acids long. V lost 7 bases and J 5 bases, leaving 14 bases between the germline ends. Per germline, CDR1 ENHRY and CDR2 SYGVKD. CDR3 DNA sequence: TGTGCCATCACCGGGGGTGTAGGGGAGACCCAGTACTTC. Its translation: CAITGGVGETQYF.

V usage is TRBV11-3 and J usage is TRBJ2-2; 11 bases are shared with TRBD2. Germline V gene data show CDR1 as SGHNT and CDR2 as YENEEA. V lost 3 bases and J lost 6; bases outside the gene matches: 9. The CDR3 totals 17 residues. The CDR3 coding sequence is TGTGCCAGCAGCTTTCTGTTTGGTAGCGGGAGGGCCGGGGAGCTGTTTTTT. Its translation: CASSFLFGSGRAGELFF.

This chain joins TRBV20-1 and TRBJ1-1; D possibly corresponds to TRBD1 (6 bases). V lost 6 bases to trimming and J lost 7 bases, with 18 bases between them. CDR1 is DFQATT, CDR2 SNEGSKA, per germline (reference sequence). The CDR3 has 13 amino acids. The CDR3 DNA reads TGCAGTGCGATGGACCGGGGGGCGTTTGAAGCTTTCTTT. This gives the protein CSAMDRGAFEAFF.

The chain combines TRBV7-2 with TRBJ1-5; tentatively, D is TRBD1 (5 bases). The germline CDR1 and CDR2 sequences are SGHTA and FQGNSA. The CDR3 consists of 15 residues. The V and J ends lost 5 bases and 9 bases respectively, with 20 bases between them. CDR3 protein: CASSPQRGDVAPQHF. The DNA of the CDR3 is TGTGCCAGCAGCCCCCAACGAGGGGACGTGGCGCCCCAGCATTTT.

CDR3 DNA: TGTGCCAGTAGGTCCCGACTAGGACGAAACAATGAGCAGTTCTTC. Translation: CASRSRLGRNNEQFF. V gene TRBV19 combines with J gene TRBJ2-1; the D gene is possibly TRBD2 (6 bases). V lost 6 bases and J lost 5, with 17 bases in between. Looked up from germline, CDR1 is LNHDA and CDR2 is SQIVND (reference sequence). The CDR3 covers 15 residues.

This chain connects TRBV28 to TRBJ2-3; 9 bases align to TRBD1. The V and J ends lost 6 bases and 3 bases, in that order; junction bases with no gene match: 7. This CDR3 region has 15 residues. Looked up from germline, CDR1 is MDHEN and CDR2 is SYDVKM. The CDR3 nucleotides are TGTGCCAGCAGCTATAGGACAGGGGCAACAGATACGCAGTATTTT. It codes for CASSYRTGATDTQYF.

The chain uses TRBV28 and TRBJ2-1; possibly TRBD2 for D (5 bases). Trimming cost V 4 bases and J 8 bases, with 21 bases left between them. Germline V gene sequence: CDR1 MDHEN, CDR2 SYDVKM. The CDR3 has 16 amino acids. Here the CDR3 reads CASSSRLGERVDEQFF. For the CDR3, the DNA is TGTGCCAGCAGTTCGAGGCTGGGAGAACGAGTTGATGAGCAGTTCTTC.